This is a list of T cell receptor beta chains from one sample in a study of CD8+ T cells in alopecia areata. Data came from immunoSEQ multiplex PCR; TCRdb stores just in-frame clones and leaves some out. The sample holds 190,000 or so clones, around 60% seen once. Sequencing was performed on CD8+ T cells sorted from blood, taken at week 24, from a patient treated with tofacitinib. The origin of the receptors is a human donor with alopecia areata. The CDR3 runs from the conserved cysteine through the conserved F or W. The D gene is left open where the match is weak. The size entry is marked missing in some rows and otherwise reads once, few, many or a size class.

abundance: -; j_gene: TRBJ1-1; d_gene: TRBD1; v_gene: TRBV29-1; CDR3aa: CSVDLGQDTEAFF; CDR3nt: TGCAGCGTAGACCTGGGACAGGACACTGAAGCTTTCTTT
abundance: -; j_gene: TRBJ2-5; d_gene: -; v_gene: TRBV30; CDR3aa: CAWSGTALQETQYF; CDR3nt: TGTGCCTGGAGTGGAACAGCGCTTCAAGAGACCCAGTACTTC
abundance: -; j_gene: TRBJ2-5; d_gene: -; v_gene: TRBV13; CDR3aa: CASSLGVTAQETQYF; CDR3nt: TGTGCCAGCAGCTTAGGCGTAACAGCTCAAGAGACCCAGTACTTC
abundance: -; j_gene: TRBJ2-3; d_gene: -; v_gene: TRBV13; CDR3aa: CASSLQYTDTQYF; CDR3nt: TGTGCCAGCAGCTTGCAATACACAGATACGCAGTATTTT
abundance: -; j_gene: TRBJ2-5; d_gene: -; v_gene: TRBV30; CDR3aa: CAWSQDSDRQETQYF; CDR3nt: TGTGCCTGGAGTCAGGATTCGGACAGACAAGAGACCCAGTACTTC
abundance: once; j_gene: TRBJ2-7; d_gene: TRBD2; v_gene: TRBV6-5; CDR3aa: CASSYGTSGYEQYF; CDR3nt: TGTGCCAGCAGTTACGGGACTAGCGGTTACGAGCAGTACTTC
abundance: -; j_gene: TRBJ2-5; d_gene: TRBD1; v_gene: TRBV13; CDR3aa: CASSLRDRGETQYF; CDR3nt: TGTGCCAGCAGCTTAAGGGACAGGGGGGAGACCCAGTACTTC
abundance: -; j_gene: TRBJ2-7; d_gene: -; v_gene: TRBV30; CDR3aa: CAWSVGRVFGQYF; CDR3nt: TGTGCCTGGAGTGTTGGAAGGGTGTTCGGACAGTACTTC
abundance: -; j_gene: TRBJ1-2; d_gene: -; v_gene: TRBV5-6; CDR3aa: CASSLGRSVTGGYTF; CDR3nt: TGTGCCAGCAGCCTGGGACGGAGCGTTACTGGTGGCTACACCTTC
abundance: -; j_gene: TRBJ2-1; d_gene: -; v_gene: TRBV5-1; CDR3aa: CASSLGIGQAYNEQFF; CDR3nt: TGCGCCAGCAGCTTGGGAATAGGACAAGCATACAATGAGCAGTTCTTC
abundance: -; j_gene: TRBJ1-2; d_gene: -; v_gene: TRBV10-3; CDR3aa: CAIWGGAYDYGYTF; CDR3nt: TGTGCCATCTGGGGAGGGGCCTACGACTATGGCTACACCTTC